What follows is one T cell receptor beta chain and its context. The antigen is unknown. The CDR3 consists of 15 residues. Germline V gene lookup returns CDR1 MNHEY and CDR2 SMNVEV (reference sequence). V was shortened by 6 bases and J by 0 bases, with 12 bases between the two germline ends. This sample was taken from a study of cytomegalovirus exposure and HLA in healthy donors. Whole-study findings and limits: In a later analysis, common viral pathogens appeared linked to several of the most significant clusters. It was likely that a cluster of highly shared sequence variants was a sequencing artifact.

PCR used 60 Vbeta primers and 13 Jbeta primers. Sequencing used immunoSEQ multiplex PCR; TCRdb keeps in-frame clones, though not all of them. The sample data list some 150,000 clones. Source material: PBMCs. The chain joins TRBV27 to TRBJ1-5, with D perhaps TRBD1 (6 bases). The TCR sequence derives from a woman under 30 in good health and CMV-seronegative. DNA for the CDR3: TGTGCCAGCAGGATCGGACAGTTTAGCAATCAGCCCCAGCATTTT. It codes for CASRIGQFSNQPQHF.